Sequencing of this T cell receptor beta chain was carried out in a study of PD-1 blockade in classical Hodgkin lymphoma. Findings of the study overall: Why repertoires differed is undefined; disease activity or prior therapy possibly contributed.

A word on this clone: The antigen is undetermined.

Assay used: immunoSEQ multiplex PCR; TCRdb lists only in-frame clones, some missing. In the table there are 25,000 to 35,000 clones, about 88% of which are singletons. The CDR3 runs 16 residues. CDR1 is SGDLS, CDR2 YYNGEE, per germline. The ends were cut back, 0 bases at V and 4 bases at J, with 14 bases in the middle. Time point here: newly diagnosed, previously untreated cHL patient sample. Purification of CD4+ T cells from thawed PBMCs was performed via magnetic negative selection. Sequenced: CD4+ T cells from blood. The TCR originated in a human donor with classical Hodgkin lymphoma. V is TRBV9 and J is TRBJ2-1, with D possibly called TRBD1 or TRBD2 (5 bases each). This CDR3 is CASSVGGTENYNEQFF. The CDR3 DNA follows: TGTGCCAGCAGCGTAGGTGGGACCGAAAATTACAATGAGCAGTTCTTC.